The sequence of this T cell receptor (beta chain) was determined in a study of blood T cell repertoires in COVID-19. The method was immunoSEQ multiplex PCR; TCRdb's version includes in-frame clones alone and lacks a portion of them. The data contain 250,000 to 300,000 clones, approximately 88% of them singletons. Trimming cost V 3 bases and J 2 bases, with 14 bases left between them. The CDR3 has 15 residues. Germline V gene data show CDR1 as WSHSY and CDR2 as SAAADI. The specimen sequenced was PBMCs or T cells enriched from blood (not recorded which). The J gene is TRBJ2-7, the V gene TRBV10-2, with D perhaps TRBD1 (6 bases). The receptor's source is a woman under 40 who had recovered from COVID-19. CDR3 residues: CASSDPMDSPYEQYF. The CDR3 DNA follows: TGCGCCAGCAGTGACCCGATGGACAGTCCCTACGAGCAGTACTTC.